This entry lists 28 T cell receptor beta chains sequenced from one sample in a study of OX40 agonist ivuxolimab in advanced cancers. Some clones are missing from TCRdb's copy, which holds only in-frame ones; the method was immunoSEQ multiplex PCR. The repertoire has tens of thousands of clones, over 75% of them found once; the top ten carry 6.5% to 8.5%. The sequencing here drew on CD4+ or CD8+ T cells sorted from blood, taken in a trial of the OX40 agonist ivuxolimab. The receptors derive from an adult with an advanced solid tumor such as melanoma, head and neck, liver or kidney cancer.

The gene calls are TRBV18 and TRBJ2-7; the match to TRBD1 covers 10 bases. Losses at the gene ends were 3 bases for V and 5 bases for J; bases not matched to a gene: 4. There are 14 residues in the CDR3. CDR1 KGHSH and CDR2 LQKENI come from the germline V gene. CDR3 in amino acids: CASSPGQGLHEQYF. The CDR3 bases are TGTGCCAGCTCACCGGGACAGGGGCTCCACGAGCAGTACTTC. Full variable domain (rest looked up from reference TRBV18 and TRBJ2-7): NAGVMQNPRHLVRRRGQEARLRCSPMKGHSHVYWYRQLPEEGLKFMVYLQKENIIDESGMPKERFSAEFPKEGPSILRIQQVVRGDSAAYFCASSPGQGLHEQYFGPGTRLTVT.

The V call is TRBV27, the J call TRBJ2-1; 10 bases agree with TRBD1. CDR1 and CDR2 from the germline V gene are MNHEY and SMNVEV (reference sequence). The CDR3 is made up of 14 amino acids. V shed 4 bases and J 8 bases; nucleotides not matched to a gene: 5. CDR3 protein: CASSYDRGLHEQFF. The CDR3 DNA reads TGTGCCAGCAGTTACGACAGGGGGCTTCATGAGCAGTTCTTC.

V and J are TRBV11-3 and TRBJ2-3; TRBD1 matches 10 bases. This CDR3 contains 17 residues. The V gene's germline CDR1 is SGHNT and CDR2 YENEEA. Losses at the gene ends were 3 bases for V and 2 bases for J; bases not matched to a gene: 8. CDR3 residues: CASSFRDRGPITDTQYF. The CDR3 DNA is TGTGCCAGCAGCTTTCGGGACAGGGGACCGATCACAGATACGCAGTATTTT. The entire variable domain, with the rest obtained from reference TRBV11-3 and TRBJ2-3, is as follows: EAGVVQSPRYKIIEKKQPVAFWCNPISGHNTLYWYLQNLGQGPELLIRYENEEAVDDSQLPKDRFSAERLKGVDSTLKIQPAELGDSAVYLCASSFRDRGPITDTQYFGPGTRLTVL.

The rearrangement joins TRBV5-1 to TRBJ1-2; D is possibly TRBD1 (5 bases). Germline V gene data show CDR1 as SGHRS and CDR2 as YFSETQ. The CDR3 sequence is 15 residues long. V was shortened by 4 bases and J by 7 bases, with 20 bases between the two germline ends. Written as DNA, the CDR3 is TGCGCCAGCAGCCCACAAGGGACCGAGATGCGTGGCTACACCTTC. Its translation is CASSPQGTEMRGYTF.

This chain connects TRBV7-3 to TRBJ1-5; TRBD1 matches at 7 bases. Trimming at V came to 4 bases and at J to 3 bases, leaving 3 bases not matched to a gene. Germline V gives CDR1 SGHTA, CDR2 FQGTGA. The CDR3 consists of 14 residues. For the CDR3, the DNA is TGTGCCAGCAGCTGGGGACAGTACAATCAGCCCCAGCATTTT. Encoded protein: CASSWGQYNQPQHF.

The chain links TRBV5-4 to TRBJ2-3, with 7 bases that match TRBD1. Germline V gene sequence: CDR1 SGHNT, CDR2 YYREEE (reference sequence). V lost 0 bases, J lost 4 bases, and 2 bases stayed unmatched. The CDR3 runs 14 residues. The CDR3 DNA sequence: TGTGCCAGCAGCTTGGCAGGGGGATCAGATACGCAGTATTTT. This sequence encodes CASSLAGGSDTQYF.

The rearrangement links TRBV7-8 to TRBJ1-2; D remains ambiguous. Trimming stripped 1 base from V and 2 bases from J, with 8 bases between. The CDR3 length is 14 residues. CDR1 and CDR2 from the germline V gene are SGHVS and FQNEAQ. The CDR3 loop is CASSLGAVNYGYTF. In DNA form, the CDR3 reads TGTGCCAGCAGCTTAGGTGCAGTAAACTATGGCTACACCTTC. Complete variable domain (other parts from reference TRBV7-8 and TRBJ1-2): GAGVSQSPRYKVAKRGQDVALRCDPISGHVSLFWYQQALGQGPEFLTYFQNEAQLDKSGLPSDRFFAERPEGSVSTLKIQRTQQEDSAVYLCASSLGAVNYGYTFGSGTRLTVV.

CDR3 sequence (DNA): TGTGCCATCTCAGGGGTGGGGGGAAGCACTGAAGCTTTCTTT. It encodes CAISGVGGSTEAFF. The gene calls are TRBV19 and TRBJ1-1; a weak D match, TRBD1 (6 bases). The CDR3 is 14 residues long. Trimming cost V 10 bases and J 4 bases, with 19 bases left between them. Germline V CDR1 and CDR2: LNHDA, SQIVND (reference sequence).

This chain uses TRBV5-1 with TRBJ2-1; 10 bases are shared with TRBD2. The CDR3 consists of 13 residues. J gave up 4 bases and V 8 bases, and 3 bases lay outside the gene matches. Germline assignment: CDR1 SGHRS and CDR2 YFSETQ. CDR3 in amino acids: CASTSGVYNEQFF. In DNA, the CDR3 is TGCGCCAGTACTAGCGGGGTTTACAATGAGCAGTTCTTC.

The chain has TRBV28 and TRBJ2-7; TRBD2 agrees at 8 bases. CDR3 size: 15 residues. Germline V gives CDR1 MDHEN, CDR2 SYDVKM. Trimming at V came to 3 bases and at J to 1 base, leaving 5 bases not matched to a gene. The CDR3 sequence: CASSFAAGGSYEQYF. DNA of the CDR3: TGTGCCAGCAGTTTTGCGGCGGGGGGTTCCTACGAGCAGTACTTC.

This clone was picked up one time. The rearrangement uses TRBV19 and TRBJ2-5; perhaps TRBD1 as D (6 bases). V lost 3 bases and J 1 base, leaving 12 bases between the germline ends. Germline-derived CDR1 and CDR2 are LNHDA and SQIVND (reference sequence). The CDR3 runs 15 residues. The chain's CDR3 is CASSIRQAPQETQYF. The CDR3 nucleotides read TGTGCCAGTAGTATTCGACAGGCCCCCCAAGAGACCCAGTACTTC. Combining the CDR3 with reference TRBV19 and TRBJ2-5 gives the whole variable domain DGGITQSPKYLFRKEGQNVTLSCEQNLNHDAMYWYRQDPGQGLRLIYYSQIVNDFQKGDIAEGYSVSREKKESFPLTVTSAQKNPTAFYLCASSIRQAPQETQYFGPGTRLLVL.

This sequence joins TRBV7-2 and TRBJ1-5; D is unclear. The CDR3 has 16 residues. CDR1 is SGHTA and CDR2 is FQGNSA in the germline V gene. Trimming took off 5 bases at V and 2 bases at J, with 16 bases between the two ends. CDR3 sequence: CASSPRLVMGNQPQHF. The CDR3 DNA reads TGTGCCAGCAGCCCCCGACTGGTTATGGGCAATCAGCCCCAGCATTTT.

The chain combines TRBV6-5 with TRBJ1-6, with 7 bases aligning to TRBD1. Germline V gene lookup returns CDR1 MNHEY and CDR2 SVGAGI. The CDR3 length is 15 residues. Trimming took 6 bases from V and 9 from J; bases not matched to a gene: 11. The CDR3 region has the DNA TGTGCCAGCAGCAGAACCGGGACAGTAACTTCACCCCTCCACTTT. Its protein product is CASSRTGTVTSPLHF.

The CDR3 spells CASRRDGNYGYTF. CDR3 sequence (DNA): TGTGCCAGCAGAAGGGACGGGAACTATGGCTACACCTTC. V usage is TRBV27 and J usage is TRBJ1-2, with a possible D match to TRBD1 (5 bases). The CDR3 is made up of 13 amino acids. The ends were cut back, 6 bases at V and 2 bases at J, with 10 bases in the middle. Germline V gene data show CDR1 as MNHEY and CDR2 as SMNVEV (reference sequence).

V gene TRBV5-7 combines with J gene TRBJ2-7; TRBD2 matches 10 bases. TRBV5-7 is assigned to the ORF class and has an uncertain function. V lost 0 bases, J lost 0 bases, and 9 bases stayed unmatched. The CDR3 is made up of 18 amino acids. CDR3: CASSLEAGGRPHSYEQYF. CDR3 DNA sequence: TGTGCCAGCAGCTTGGAAGCGGGAGGGCGGCCGCACTCCTACGAGCAGTACTTC.

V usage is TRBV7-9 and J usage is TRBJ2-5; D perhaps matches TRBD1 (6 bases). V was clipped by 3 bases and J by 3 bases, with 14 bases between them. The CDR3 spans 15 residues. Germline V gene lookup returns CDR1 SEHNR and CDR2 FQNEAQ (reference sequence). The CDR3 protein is CASSLLGAGEETQYF. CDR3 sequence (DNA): TGTGCCAGCAGCTTGCTCGGAGCAGGGGAAGAGACCCAGTACTTC.

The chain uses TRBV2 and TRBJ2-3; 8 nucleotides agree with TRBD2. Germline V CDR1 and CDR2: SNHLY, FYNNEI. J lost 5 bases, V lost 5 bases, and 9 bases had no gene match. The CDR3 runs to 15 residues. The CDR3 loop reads CASSQHGGALDTQYF. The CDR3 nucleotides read TGTGCCAGCAGTCAACACGGGGGGGCCTTAGATACGCAGTATTTT.

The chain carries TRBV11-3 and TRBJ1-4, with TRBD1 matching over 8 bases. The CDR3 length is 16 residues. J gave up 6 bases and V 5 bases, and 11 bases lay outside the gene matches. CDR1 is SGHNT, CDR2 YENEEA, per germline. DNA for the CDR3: TGTGCCAGCAGCCGTCGTACAGGGGGATTTGATGAAAAACTGTTTTTT. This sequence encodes CASSRRTGGFDEKLFF.

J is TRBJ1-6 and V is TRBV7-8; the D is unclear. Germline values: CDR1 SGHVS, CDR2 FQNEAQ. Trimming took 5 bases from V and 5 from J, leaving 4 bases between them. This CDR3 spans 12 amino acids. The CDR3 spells CASSHHNSPLHF. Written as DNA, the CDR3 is TGTGCCAGCAGCCATCATAATTCACCCCTCCACTTT.

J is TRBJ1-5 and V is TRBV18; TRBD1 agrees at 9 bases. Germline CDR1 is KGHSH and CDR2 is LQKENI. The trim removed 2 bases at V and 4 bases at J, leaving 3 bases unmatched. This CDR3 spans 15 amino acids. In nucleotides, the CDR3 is TGTGCCAGCTCACCAAACGGGACAGGGAATCAGCCCCAGCATTTT. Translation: CASSPNGTGNQPQHF. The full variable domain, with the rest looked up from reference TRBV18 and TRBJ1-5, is NAGVMQNPRHLVRRRGQEARLRCSPMKGHSHVYWYRQLPEEGLKFMVYLQKENIIDESGMPKERFSAEFPKEGPSILRIQQVVRGDSAAYFCASSPNGTGNQPQHFGDGTRLSIL.

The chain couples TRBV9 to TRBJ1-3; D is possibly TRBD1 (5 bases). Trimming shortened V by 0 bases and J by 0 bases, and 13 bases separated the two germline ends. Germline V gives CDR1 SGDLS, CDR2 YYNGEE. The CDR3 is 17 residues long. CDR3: CASSVGGNRISGNTIYF. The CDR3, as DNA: TGTGCCAGCAGCGTAGGGGGGAACAGGATCTCTGGAAACACCATATATTTT.

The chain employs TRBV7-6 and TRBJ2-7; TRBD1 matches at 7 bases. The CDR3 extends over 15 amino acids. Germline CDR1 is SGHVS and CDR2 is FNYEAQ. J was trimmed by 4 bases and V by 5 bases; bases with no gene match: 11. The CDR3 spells CASSSKTGTLYEQYF. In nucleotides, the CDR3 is TGTGCCAGCAGCAGTAAGACAGGGACCCTATACGAGCAGTACTTC.

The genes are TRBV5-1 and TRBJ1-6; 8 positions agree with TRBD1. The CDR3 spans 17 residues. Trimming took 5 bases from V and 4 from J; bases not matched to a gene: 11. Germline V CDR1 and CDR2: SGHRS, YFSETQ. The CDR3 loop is CASSFGPDRAYNSPLHF. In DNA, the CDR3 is TGCGCCAGCAGTTTCGGACCGGACAGGGCTTATAATTCACCCCTCCACTTT.

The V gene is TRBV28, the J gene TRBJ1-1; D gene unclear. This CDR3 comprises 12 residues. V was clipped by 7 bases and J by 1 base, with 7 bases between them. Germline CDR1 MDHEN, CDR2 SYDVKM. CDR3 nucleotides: TGTGCCAGCACCGGCCAGAACACTGAAGCTTTCTTT. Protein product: CASTGQNTEAFF.

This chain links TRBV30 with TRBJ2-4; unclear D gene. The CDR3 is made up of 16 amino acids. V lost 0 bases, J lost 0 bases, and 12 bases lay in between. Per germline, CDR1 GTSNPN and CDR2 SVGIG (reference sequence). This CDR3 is CAWSVGTTKAKNIQYF. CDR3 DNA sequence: TGTGCCTGGAGTGTAGGAACTACAAAAGCCAAAAACATTCAGTACTTC. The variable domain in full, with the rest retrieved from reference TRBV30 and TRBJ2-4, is SQTIHQWPATLVQPVGSPLSLECTVEGTSNPNLYWYRQAAGRGLQLLFYSVGIGQISSEVPQNLSASRPQDRQFILSSKKLLLSDSGFYLCAWSVGTTKAKNIQYFGAGTRLSVL.

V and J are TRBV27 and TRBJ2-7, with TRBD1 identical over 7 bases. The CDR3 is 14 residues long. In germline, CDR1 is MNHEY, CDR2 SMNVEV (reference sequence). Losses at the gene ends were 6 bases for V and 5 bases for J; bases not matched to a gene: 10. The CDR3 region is CASSIDRDRNEQYF. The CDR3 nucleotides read TGTGCCAGCAGCATAGACAGGGATCGGAACGAGCAGTACTTC.

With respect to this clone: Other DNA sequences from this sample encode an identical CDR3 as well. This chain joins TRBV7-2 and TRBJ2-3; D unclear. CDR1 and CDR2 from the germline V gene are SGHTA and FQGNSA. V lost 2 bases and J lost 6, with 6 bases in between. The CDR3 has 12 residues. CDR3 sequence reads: CASSLSSDTQYF. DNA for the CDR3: TGTGCCAGCAGCTTATCTTCCGATACGCAGTATTTT.

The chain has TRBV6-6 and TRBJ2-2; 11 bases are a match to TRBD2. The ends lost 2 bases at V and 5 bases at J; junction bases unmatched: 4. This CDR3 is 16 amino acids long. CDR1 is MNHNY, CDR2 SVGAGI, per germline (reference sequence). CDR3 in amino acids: CASSYDLAGGTGELFF. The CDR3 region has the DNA TGTGCCAGCAGTTACGACCTAGCGGGAGGAACCGGGGAGCTGTTTTTT.